Each of the 21 T cell receptor beta chains below was sequenced from the same sample in a study of T cells in Graves' hyperthyroidism and ophthalmopathy. Researchers took RNA transcripts and amplified the TCR beta CDR3 regions from them. An initial round of RT-PCR targeting the TCR CDR3 relied on the HTBI primer set. TCRdb independently ran MiXCR on the multiplex PCR reads; one entry per CDR3 protein. The sample includes a few hundred thousand distinct CDR3 sequences, 15% to 18% of them seen just once. Input material: blood. These receptors came from a woman in her twenties or thirties with Graves' hyperthyroidism.

This clonotype was detected only a few times. This chain joins TRBV9 and TRBJ2-3, with a tentative D call TRBD1 (6 bases). The CDR3 is 14 residues long. V lost 3 bases and J 6 bases, leaving 14 bases between the germline ends. The V gene's germline CDR1 is SGDLS and CDR2 YYNGEE. The CDR3 region is CASSARTASDTQYF. CDR3 bases: TGTGCCAGCAGCGCTCGGACAGCGTCGGATACGCAGTATTTT.

The genes are TRBV12-3 or TRBV12-4 and TRBJ2-7, with 7 bases that match TRBD1. The CDR3 loop spans 12 amino acids. With V trimmed by 6 bases and J by 4 bases, 3 bases remained unmatched. CDR3: CASRTDRYEQYF. The CDR3 DNA is TGTGCCAGCAGGACGGACAGGTACGAGCAGTACTTC.

This clonotype was detected a few times. The chain recombines TRBV7-9 with TRBJ2-7; D is tentatively TRBD1 or TRBD2 (5 bases each). This CDR3 has 15 residues. V lost 4 bases, J lost 7 bases, and 20 bases lay in between. The germline gives CDR1 SEHNR, CDR2 FQNEAQ (reference sequence). CDR3 region: CASSSSAGTFGEQYF. Here the CDR3 DNA reads TGTGCCAGCAGCTCTTCGGCTGGGACCTTCGGGGAGCAGTACTTC.

This clonotype has at least ten counts. The CDR3 DNA follows: TGCAGTGCTAGAGCCACGCAACAGGGGCCCGTCGGTGGCTACACCTTC. Translation: CSARATQQGPVGGYTF. The chain has TRBV20-1 and TRBJ1-2; TRBD1 aligns across 7 bases. Germline trimming cut 1 base from V and 7 bases from J; bases unmatched to any gene: 15. Germline-derived CDR1 and CDR2 are DFQATT and SNEGSKA (reference sequence). The CDR3 contains 16 residues.

The table lists this clonotype with many counts. The gene calls are TRBV7-9 and TRBJ2-5, with unresolved D. Germline CDR1 reads SEHNR; CDR2 reads FQNEAQ (reference sequence). The V and J ends lost 3 bases and 1 base respectively, with 12 bases between them. The CDR3 covers 15 residues. The DNA of the CDR3 is TGTGCCAGCAGCTTGAGATCTGTGGGCCAAGAGACCCAGTACTTC. Residues: CASSLRSVGQETQYF.

This clonotype was observed many times. This chain joins TRBV3-1 and TRBJ2-1, with D possibly TRBD2 on 7 matching bases. V lost 0 bases to trimming and J lost 4 bases, with 13 bases between them. Looked up from germline, CDR1 is LGHDT and CDR2 is YNNKEL (reference sequence). The CDR3 spans 16 residues. Here the CDR3 reads CASSQEGGGRYNEQFF. Here the CDR3 DNA reads TGTGCCAGCAGCCAAGAAGGGGGGGGTAGGTACAATGAGCAGTTCTTC.

This clonotype was picked up many times. The chain links TRBV6-1 to TRBJ1-1; D remains ambiguous. CDR3 length: 11 residues. In germline, CDR1 is MNHNS, CDR2 SASEGT. Trimming cost V 7 bases and J 0 bases, with 3 bases left between them. CDR3 nucleotides: TGTGCCAGCACACTGAACACTGAAGCTTTCTTT. It yields the protein CASTLNTEAFF.

This clonotype occurred many times. This chain links TRBV28 with TRBJ2-7; D call uncertain. The CDR3 totals 16 residues. V gave up 3 bases and J gave up 2 bases, with 17 bases separating them. From germline, CDR1 is MDHEN and CDR2 SYDVKM. CDR3 sequence (DNA): TGTGCCAGCAGTTTCATGAGGCGCGCGGTTGCCTACGAGCAGTACTTC. Translating gives CASSFMRRAVAYEQYF.

This clonotype was observed a handful of times. The genes are TRBV20-1 and TRBJ1-5; tentative D call: TRBD1 (5 bases). The CDR3 runs 12 residues. V lost 5 bases and J lost 9, with 14 bases in between. CDR1 and CDR2 (germline): DFQATT, SNEGSKA (reference sequence). The CDR3 sequence: CSAEDTRGPQHF. DNA for the CDR3: TGCAGTGCTGAGGACACCCGAGGGCCCCAGCATTTT.

This clonotype was recorded a few times. This sequence joins TRBV11-2 and TRBJ1-4, with 9 positions matching TRBD1. There are 15 residues in the CDR3. The V gene's germline CDR1 is SGHAT and CDR2 FQNNGV. J lost 7 bases, V lost 5 bases, and 8 bases had no gene match. The DNA of the CDR3 is TGTGCCAGCAGCGTTTCCGGGACAGGGTTTGAAAAACTGTTTTTT. Protein product: CASSVSGTGFEKLFF.

This clonotype was recorded many times. This rearrangement joins TRBV29-1 to TRBJ2-1; 13 bases fit TRBD2. CDR3 length: 19 residues. Germline assignment: CDR1 SQVTM and CDR2 ANQGSEA. J was trimmed by 1 base and V by 7 bases; bases with no gene match: 16. The CDR3 reads CSGSALGLAGVSSYNEQFF. CDR3 DNA sequence: TGCAGCGGAAGCGCGCTAGGACTAGCGGGAGTCTCATCCTACAATGAGCAGTTCTTC.

This clonotype was observed many times. The chain uses TRBV7-2 and TRBJ2-3; D perhaps matches TRBD2 (5 bases). CDR3 length equals 16 residues. Deletions cut 0 bases from V and 7 bases from J, with 17 bases between. Per germline, CDR1 SGHTA and CDR2 FQGNSA. In DNA form, the CDR3 reads TGTGCCAGCAGCTTAGCTTCAGGACTGAGCGTGTATACGCAGTATTTT. Its protein is CASSLASGLSVYTQYF.

This clonotype turned up a few times. The CDR3 spells CASSLTFAAYSYNEQFF. In nucleotides, the CDR3 is TGTGCCAGCAGTTTAACGTTCGCAGCCTACTCCTACAATGAGCAGTTCTTC. The V call is TRBV27, the J call TRBJ2-1, with D unresolved. The germline V and J ends were trimmed by 2 bases and 0 bases, with 14 bases remaining between them. The CDR3 is made up of 17 amino acids. Germline loops: CDR1 MNHEY, CDR2 SMNVEV (reference sequence).

V and J are TRBV9 and TRBJ1-1, with no clear D. Per the germline V gene, CDR1 is SGDLS and CDR2 is YYNGEE. The germline V and J ends were trimmed by 3 bases and 3 bases, with 9 bases remaining between them. CDR3 length equals 13 residues. The CDR3 sequence: CASSEVSDTEAFF. CDR3 sequence (DNA): TGTGCCAGCAGCGAAGTTAGCGACACTGAAGCTTTCTTT.

The table lists this clonotype with many counts. The V gene is TRBV7-9, the J gene TRBJ2-1; no firm D call. The length of the CDR3 is 17 residues. The germline V gene encodes CDR1 SEHNR and CDR2 FQNEAQ (reference sequence). The V gene lost 1 base and the J gene lost 0 bases, with 13 bases spanning the gap. The CDR3 is CASSLGSAANSYNEQFF. CDR3 bases: TGTGCCAGCAGCTTAGGCTCCGCAGCCAACTCCTACAATGAGCAGTTCTTC. Using reference TRBV7-9 and TRBJ2-1 for the parts outside the CDR3, the full variable domain is DTGVSQNPRHKITKRGQNVTFRCDPISEHNRLYWYRQTLGQGPEFLTYFQNEAQLEKSRLLSDRFSAERPKGSFSTLEIQRTEQGDSAMYLCASSLGSAANSYNEQFFGPGTRLTVL.

The gene calls are TRBV20-1 and TRBJ2-2, with 7 bases fitting TRBD2. CDR1 and CDR2 from the germline V gene are DFQATT and SNEGSKA (reference sequence). V gave up 3 bases and J gave up 0 bases; unmatched junction bases: 1. The CDR3 consists of 14 residues. CDR3 in amino acids: CSASGGANTGELFF. Here the CDR3 DNA reads TGCAGTGCTAGTGGGGGGGCGAACACCGGGGAGCTGTTTTTT.

This clonotype was found many times. This chain links TRBV7-2 with TRBJ2-1, with TRBD2 identical over 7 bases. The CDR3 has 13 residues. The V gene's germline CDR1 is SGHTA and CDR2 FQGNSA. The junction had 9 bases not matched to a gene; V was cut back by 8 bases and J by 8 bases. The CDR3 protein is CASGLVMKDEQFF. The DNA of the CDR3 is TGTGCCAGCGGACTAGTGATGAAGGATGAGCAGTTCTTC.

This clonotype was detected only once. The chain employs TRBV6-2 or TRBV6-3 and TRBJ1-5, with 8 positions matching TRBD1. This CDR3 comprises 14 residues. V lost 6 bases to trimming and J lost 7 bases; unmatched junction nucleotides: 8. Germline V gene sequence: CDR1 MNHEY, CDR2 SVGEGT. The CDR3 here is CASSPGQESQPQHF. DNA for the CDR3: TGTGCCAGCAGCCCGGGACAGGAGTCCCAGCCCCAGCATTTT.

The V gene is TRBV6-5, the J gene TRBJ2-1; possibly TRBD1 for D (5 bases). Germline values: CDR1 MNHEY, CDR2 SVGAGI. V lost 2 bases, J lost 2 bases, and 13 bases lay in between. CDR3 length: 16 amino acids. CDR3 nucleotide sequence: TGTGCCAGCAGTTACCAGGGCCCTTTTACCTACAATGAGCAGTTCTTC. As protein: CASSYQGPFTYNEQFF.

This clonotype was seen a single time. The chain uses TRBV7-2 and TRBJ2-1, with 13 bases identical to TRBD2. This CDR3 is built from 17 residues. The germline V gene encodes CDR1 SGHTA and CDR2 FQGNSA. Losses at the gene ends were 5 bases for V and 7 bases for J; bases not matched to a gene: 11. CDR3 bases: TGTGCCAGCAGCCAAGGACTAGCGGGAGTAAGGGGGAATGAGCAGTTCTTC. As protein: CASSQGLAGVRGNEQFF.

This clonotype was detected many times. The rearrangement links TRBV7-3 to TRBJ2-1; D not resolved. The V and J ends lost 2 bases and 5 bases respectively, with 19 bases between them. This CDR3 has 17 amino acids. CDR1 is SGHTA and CDR2 is FQGTGA in the germline V gene. CDR3 DNA: TGTGCCAGCAGCTTATCACCAACGCTGCCAGGAGACAATGAGCAGTTCTTC. Its protein product is CASSLSPTLPGDNEQFF.